The entry below gives a single TCR beta chain sequence along with its context. Its cognate antigen has yet to be identified. The sample holds no much larger clone one base away, and base qualities are not on file. These data belong to a study of early T cells in non-severe SARS-CoV-2 infection (dated by TCRdb to 2020 to 2023). Background for the entire study: TCR sequencing used bulk RNA from unsorted whole blood, so alpha and beta chains could not be paired. Overall study results and their limits: VDJdb matching was skewed toward anti-spike CD8 responses, so virus-specific expansions were likely underestimated and private and CD4 specificities were missed.

Library preparation was by 5' RACE. The sequencing machine was a NextSeq 500. The TCR library protocol attached unique molecular identifiers to individual cDNA molecules to correct for sequencing error and PCR bias. Both TCR alpha and beta chains were sequenced, and tight co-correlation was observed between alpha and beta sequence abundances in each sample. Per the authors' processing: V gene, J gene and CDR3 annotation of TCR sequences was performed with Decombinator V4. TCRs were defined as expanded if a significant change between any two time points was detected under a Poisson model with p below 0.0001. TCR abundances were normalised to the total number of TCRs sequenced per sample and were expressed as counts per million. TRAV1-2 paired with TRAJ12, TRAJ20 or TRAJ33 defined MAIT TCRs, while TRAV10 paired with TRAJ18 defined iNKT TCRs. A search of VDJdb, accessed on 1 November 2021, was run for TCRs annotated to CMV, EBV and SARS-CoV-2, with TCRs annotated for multiple antigens excluded. The public reads were quality trimmed at Q25 with fastp and then assembled into clones with MiXCR by TCRdb, keeping productive beta chains. CDR3 protein sequences are deduplicated, and each keeps its most common genes and DNA. None of the V and J calls come from the authors' own analysis; TCRdb made them. In all, the sample holds tens of thousands of distinct CDR3 sequences, and over 3.5% of those were seen once. The ten largest clones take up roughly 15% of the sample.

The germline ends are 4 bases apart after V is trimmed by 2 bases and J by 0 bases. As encoded in the germline V gene, CDR1 is ENHRY while CDR2 is SYGVKD. Including the terminal cysteine and phenylalanine, the CDR3 comprises 13 residues. Solely the CDR3 DNA is kept, with 39 bases framed from the first base. The study was a case-control design nested within a healthcare worker cohort in London, UK, with weekly nasopharyngeal swab PCR tests and blood sampling. Healthcare workers were recruited during the week of the UK lockdown, between 23 and 31 March 2020, and followed weekly for up to about 15 weeks.

The origin of this receptor is an adult who was a healthcare worker with PCR-confirmed SARS-CoV-2 infection or an uninfected control (not recorded which). Sequencing was carried out using whole blood. Rearrangement joined TRBV10-3 to TRBJ2-5; no confident D gene assignment can be made. The DNA reads as follows: TGTGCCATCAGTGAGGGAAACCAAGAGACCCAGTACTTC. The resulting protein is CAISEGNQETQYF.